Shown below are 19 T cell receptor beta chains from a single sample sequenced in a study of control samples from healthy donors and cancer patients. Produced via immunoSEQ multiplex PCR; TCRdb's table is partial and in-frame only. The sample lists about 120,000 clones; around 89% were seen once. Material for sequencing was blood. These receptors came from a woman in her seventies in good health.

CDR3 nucleotides: TGCGCCAGCAGCTTGGATTTGGGGTACAATGAGCAGTTCTTC. It translates to CASSLDLGYNEQFF. The genes are TRBV5-1 and TRBJ2-1; no clear D. Trimming stripped 0 bases from V and 4 bases from J, with 8 bases between. From germline, CDR1 is SGHRS and CDR2 YFSETQ. CDR3 size: 14 residues.

V gene TRBV6-8 combines with J gene TRBJ2-7, with 11 bases matching TRBD1. Germline V gene data show CDR1 as MNHGY and CDR2 as SAAAGT. V dropped 3 bases and J dropped 2; count of bases not matched to a gene: 6. The CDR3 sequence is 16 residues long. The CDR3 reads CASSYCGQGAPYEQYF. The CDR3 nucleotides are TGTGCCAGCAGTTATTGCGGACAGGGGGCACCCTACGAGCAGTACTTC.

The CDR3 DNA is TGTGCCACCAAGGGGGAACAAGAGACCCAGTACTTC. Translated, it gives CATKGEQETQYF. V gene TRBV24-1 combines with J gene TRBJ2-5; D might be TRBD1 (6 bases). The CDR3 spans 12 residues. The V end lost 8 bases, the J end lost 2 bases, and 8 bases lay between the germline ends. Germline CDR1 is KGHDR and CDR2 is SFDVKD.

The rearrangement links TRBV6-5 to TRBJ2-3; TRBD2 matches at 10 bases. Unmatched junction bases numbered 3, after V lost 4 bases and J lost 2 bases. Looked up from germline, CDR1 is MNHEY and CDR2 is SVGAGI. The CDR3 spans 15 residues. As DNA, the CDR3 is TGTGCCAGCAGTTTACTAGCGGGGTTCACAGATACGCAGTATTTT. Protein product: CASSLLAGFTDTQYF.

The chain is built from TRBV5-1 and TRBJ1-6; D possibly corresponds to TRBD1 (5 bases). Germline CDR1 is SGHRS and CDR2 is YFSETQ. The CDR3 is 15 residues long. V lost 0 bases and J 9 bases, leaving 13 bases between the germline ends. CDR3 sequence reads: CASSLGGHLGSPLHF. The CDR3 region has the DNA TGCGCCAGCAGCTTGGGCGGACACCTGGGTTCACCCCTCCACTTT.

The rearrangement joins TRBV19 to TRBJ2-5; possibly TRBD1 for D (6 bases). CDR3 length: 14 amino acids. The germline V gene has CDR1 LNHDA and CDR2 SQIVND (reference sequence). V was cut by 5 bases and J by 0 bases, with 10 bases left in between. The DNA of the CDR3 is TGTGCCAGTAGTCCCAGGGGTTACCAAGAGACCCAGTACTTC. It codes for CASSPRGYQETQYF.

The chain combines TRBV12-3 or TRBV12-4 with TRBJ2-5, with D maybe TRBD2 (5 bases). V gave up 8 bases and J gave up 4 bases, with 14 bases separating them. The CDR3 contains 13 residues. CDR3 in DNA: TGTGCCAGCGGTCAAGCGGCAGGAGAGACCCAGTACTTC. Protein sequence: CASGQAAGETQYF.

This clone was observed once. The rearrangement uses TRBV5-1 and TRBJ2-5; TRBD2 matches at 16 bases. V shed 6 bases, J shed 4 bases, and the junction held 9 bases outside the gene matches. This CDR3 spans 17 amino acids. From germline, CDR1 is SGHRS and CDR2 YFSETQ. The DNA for the CDR3 is TGCGCCAGCACCCCGGGACTAGCGGGGGGGCCCGGAGAGACCCAGTACTTC. This sequence encodes CASTPGLAGGPGETQYF.

This chain uses TRBV3-1 (or the pseudogene TRBV3-2) with TRBJ1-1, with 7 bases lining up with TRBD1. There are 15 residues in the CDR3. The V gene's germline CDR1 is LGHDT and CDR2 YNNKEL (reference sequence). V dropped 3 bases and J dropped 1; count of bases not matched to a gene: 5. CDR3 sequence (DNA): TGTGCCAGCAGCCACTGGGACAGAGAGAACACTGAAGCTTTCTTT. It encodes CASSHWDRENTEAFF.

The chain has TRBV11-2 and TRBJ1-4; the match to TRBD1 covers 12 bases. Per germline, CDR1 SGHAT and CDR2 FQNNGV. The junction had 6 bases not matched to a gene; V was cut back by 3 bases and J by 7 bases. The CDR3 runs to 16 residues. In DNA, the CDR3 is TGTGCCAGCAGCTTGGGACAGGGGGCAGGAGGTGAAAAACTGTTTTTT. This codes for CASSLGQGAGGEKLFF.

The V and J genes are TRBV6-5 and TRBJ1-1; unclear D gene. CDR1 MNHEY and CDR2 SVGAGI come from the germline V gene. V was shortened by 0 bases and J by 7 bases, with 9 bases between the two germline ends. The CDR3 sequence is 13 residues long. CDR3 DNA: TGTGCCAGCAGTTACTCGTCGGGCTTTGAAGCTTTCTTT. The encoded protein is CASSYSSGFEAFF.

This chain connects TRBV5-6 to TRBJ1-6; TRBD1 might be the D (5 bases). Germline V lookup: CDR1 SGHDT, CDR2 YYEEEE. CDR3 size: 15 residues. V was clipped by 4 bases and J by 9 bases, with 17 bases between them. CDR3 in amino acids: CASSLTVTPISPLHF. The CDR3, as DNA: TGTGCCAGCAGCCTGACAGTTACCCCAATTTCACCCCTCCACTTT.

This chain uses TRBV5-1 with TRBJ1-1; tentatively, D is TRBD1 (5 bases). Germline CDR1 SGHRS, CDR2 YFSETQ. There are 14 residues in the CDR3. The ends were cut back, 1 base at V and 7 bases at J, with 14 bases in the middle. The CDR3 reads CASSLQTAPGEAFF. The CDR3 bases are TGCGCCAGCAGCTTGCAGACAGCCCCCGGTGAAGCTTTCTTT.

V usage is TRBV6-1 and J usage is TRBJ1-3; D ambiguous. Deletions cut 1 base from V and 4 bases from J, with 17 bases between. There are 17 residues in the CDR3. Looked up from germline, CDR1 is MNHNS and CDR2 is SASEGT. As DNA, the CDR3 is TGTGCCAGCAGTGAAGTCGGTATGGAGCTTGGGGGAAACACCATATATTTT. This sequence encodes CASSEVGMELGGNTIYF.

V is TRBV6-5 and J is TRBJ1-3; 10 nucleotides agree with TRBD1. The CDR3 contains 15 residues. V was pared by 4 bases and J by 4 bases, with 4 bases of the junction left unmatched. Germline CDR1 is MNHEY and CDR2 is SVGAGI. The CDR3 DNA sequence: TGTGCCAGCAGTTCGGGGACAGGGGACGGAAACACCATATATTTT. Translated, it gives CASSSGTGDGNTIYF.

The chain is built from TRBV27 and TRBJ1-1; D ambiguous. Germline V lookup: CDR1 MNHEY, CDR2 SMNVEV (reference sequence). The CDR3 loop spans 14 amino acids. The V and J ends lost 1 base and 5 bases respectively, with 11 bases between them. CDR3 sequence (DNA): TGTGCCAGCAGTTTATTTCTGGGCTGGACTGAAGCTTTCTTT. Protein product: CASSLFLGWTEAFF.

The chain carries TRBV7-6 and TRBJ1-5; tentatively, D is TRBD1 (5 bases). The length of the CDR3 is 16 residues. Germline V gives CDR1 SGHVS, CDR2 FNYEAQ. V lost 3 bases and J lost 2, with 14 bases in between. CDR3 protein: CASSLSGDGGNQPQHF. The CDR3 coding sequence is TGTGCCAGCAGCTTGTCGGGGGACGGTGGCAATCAGCCCCAGCATTTT.

The chain links TRBV5-1 to TRBJ1-2; no clear D gene. The V gene lost 1 base and the J gene lost 4 bases, with 5 bases spanning the gap. This CDR3 contains 12 residues. Germline CDR1 reads SGHRS; CDR2 reads YFSETQ. The CDR3 is CASSLPSYGYTF. In DNA, the CDR3 is TGCGCCAGCAGCTTGCCCAGCTATGGCTACACCTTC.

The V and J genes are TRBV5-6 and TRBJ2-2; D call uncertain. Germline assignment: CDR1 SGHDT and CDR2 YYEEEE. The CDR3 length is 13 residues. Trimming removed 0 bases from V and 4 bases from J, with 4 bases in between. DNA for the CDR3: TGTGCCAGCAGCTTGGGGGTCACCGGGGAGCTGTTTTTT. Protein sequence: CASSLGVTGELFF.